Each of the 5 T cell receptor beta chains below was sequenced from the same sample in a study of breast tumors, draining lymph nodes, adjacent tissues. TCRdb recomputed calls from the multiplex PCR reads with MiXCR, one row per CDR3 protein. This table holds about 15,000 distinct CDR3 sequences, about half found once. The sequenced sample consisted of tumor-adjacent breast tissue. These TCRs come from a female donor with breast cancer. Some clones in this sample may be carry-over from other donors' samples.

Notes on this clonotype: One end of the junction is discordant with germline, which a read error may explain. This chain connects TRBV20-1 to TRBJ1-3, with D possibly TRBD1 on 5 matching bases. The V gene's germline CDR1 is DFQATT and CDR2 SNEGSKA (reference sequence). The length of the CDR3 is 16 residues. The CDR3 coding sequence is TGCAGTGCTAGACAAGCCGGGACCGAAGTTGGAAACGCCATATATTTT. This codes for CSARQAGTEVGNAIYF.

In its sample, this clonotype was seen once. The V and J genes are TRBV4-1 and TRBJ1-4, with no clear D. Per germline, CDR1 MGHRA and CDR2 YSYEKL. The CDR3 totals 13 residues. Trimming took off 4 bases at V and 8 bases at J, with 11 bases between the two ends. This chain's CDR3 is CASSPKEGEKLFF. CDR3 sequence (DNA): TGCGCCAGCAGCCCCAAGGAGGGAGAAAAACTGTTTTTT.

The gene calls are TRBV7-8 and TRBJ2-2, with a tentative D call TRBD2 (6 bases). Looked up from germline, CDR1 is SGHVS and CDR2 is FQNEAQ. This CDR3 is built from 14 residues. CDR3 region: CASGPSANTGELFF. The CDR3 region has the DNA TGTGCTTCCGGGCCTAGCGCGAACACCGGGGAGCTGTTTTTT.

The chain has TRBV9 and TRBJ2-3; 10 bases map to TRBD2. Germline CDR1 and CDR2: SGDLS and YYNGEE. V gave up 0 bases and J gave up 3 bases; unmatched junction bases: 4. There are 16 residues in the CDR3. CDR3 nucleotides: TGTGCCAGCAGCGTAGGATCGACTAGCGGGACAGATACGCAGTATTTT. The encoded protein is CASSVGSTSGTDTQYF.

This clonotype has only a few counts. The chain couples TRBV12-3 or TRBV12-4 to TRBJ2-1; TRBD2 matches 7 bases. J gave up 5 bases and V 4 bases, and 17 bases lay outside the gene matches. The CDR3 has 18 residues. The CDR3 DNA follows: TGTGCCAGCAGTTCGGACGCCTTACTAGCGCAAACCAACAATGAGCAGTTCTTC. Translating gives CASSSDALLAQTNNEQFF.